These 19 T cell receptor beta chains came from one sample sequenced in a study of T cell responses to AZD1222 COVID-19 vaccine. The method was immunoSEQ multiplex PCR; TCRdb's version includes in-frame clones alone and lacks a portion of them. The sample carries about 160,000 clones, approximately 94% recorded once. Sequenced material: peripheral blood, taken 28 days after the second AZD1222 dose. All receptors derive from an adult who received the AZD1222 COVID-19 vaccine.

This chain links TRBV27 with TRBJ2-7; D may be TRBD1 or TRBD2 (5 bases each). Germline V gene data show CDR1 as MNHEY and CDR2 as SMNVEV (reference sequence). The CDR3 sequence is 14 residues long. Trimming stripped 6 bases from V and 2 bases from J, with 14 bases between. Here the CDR3 DNA reads TGTGCCAGCAGGCTTGGGACCAAGACCTACGAGCAGTACTTC. Residues: CASRLGTKTYEQYF.

V gene TRBV11-2 combines with J gene TRBJ2-1, with 8 bases identical to TRBD2. V lost 5 bases, J lost 8 bases, and 14 bases stayed unmatched. CDR3 size: 16 residues. The germline gives CDR1 SGHAT, CDR2 FQNNGV. CDR3 sequence (DNA): TGTGCCAGCAGCGCTATCTCCGGGACTAGGACCTATGAGCAGTTCTTC. It is translated as CASSAISGTRTYEQFF.

The V call is TRBV5-1, the J call TRBJ1-1; tentative D call: TRBD1 (5 bases). The CDR3 is 15 amino acids. Trimming removed 1 base at V and 4 bases at J, with 14 bases between. In germline, CDR1 is SGHRS, CDR2 YFSETQ. The CDR3 reads CASSLKGSPGTEAFF. As DNA, the CDR3 is TGCGCCAGCAGCTTGAAGGGGTCCCCGGGCACTGAAGCTTTCTTT.

The CDR3 loop is CASSIGDYLSYNEQFF. DNA for the CDR3: TGTGCCAGTAGTATTGGAGACTACCTCTCCTACAATGAGCAGTTCTTC. The chain is built from TRBV19 and TRBJ2-1; weak D call: TRBD2 (5 bases). Looked up from germline, CDR1 is LNHDA and CDR2 is SQIVND (reference sequence). This CDR3 contains 16 residues. Trimming took off 3 bases at V and 0 bases at J, with 12 bases between the two ends.

The CDR3 DNA is TGTGCCAGCACTCCAGCGGGTAGCGTCAATGAGCAGTTCTTC. It yields the protein CASTPAGSVNEQFF. This chain joins TRBV27 and TRBJ2-1; D possibly corresponds to TRBD2 (6 bases). The CDR3 has 14 amino acids. Per germline, CDR1 MNHEY and CDR2 SMNVEV (reference sequence). Trimming pared 7 bases from V and 6 bases from J, leaving 16 bases between.

The chain employs TRBV9 and TRBJ2-1, with a tentative D call TRBD2 (6 bases). The V end was cut by 6 bases, the J end by 10 bases, with 17 bases between. Germline V lookup: CDR1 SGDLS, CDR2 YYNGEE. CDR3 length: 13 residues. The CDR3: CASTTGEAGEQFF. The CDR3 DNA follows: TGTGCCAGCACAACGGGCGAGGCGGGGGAGCAGTTCTTC.

The V and J genes are TRBV27 and TRBJ1-3, with D perhaps TRBD1 (5 bases). V dropped 4 bases and J dropped 4 bases, with 11 bases sitting between them. Germline CDR1 is MNHEY and CDR2 is SMNVEV (reference sequence). There are 14 residues in the CDR3. CDR3 residues: CASSSPGPGNTIYF. CDR3 nucleotides: TGTGCCAGCAGTTCCCCGGGACCGGGAAACACCATATATTTT.

This chain joins TRBV28 and TRBJ2-7, with D uncertain. The V gene's germline CDR1 is MDHEN and CDR2 SYDVKM. The CDR3 spans 14 residues. Trimming removed 1 base at V and 2 bases at J, with 9 bases between. CDR3 amino acids: CASSLLVITYEQYF. The CDR3 DNA reads as TGTGCCAGCAGTTTATTGGTAATAACCTACGAGCAGTACTTC.

The rearrangement uses TRBV5-1 and TRBJ2-7; TRBD1 matches at 10 bases. This CDR3 spans 16 amino acids. Looked up from germline, CDR1 is SGHRS and CDR2 is YFSETQ. The V and J ends lost 4 bases and 4 bases, in that order; junction bases with no gene match: 11. As DNA, the CDR3 is TGCGCCAGCAGCCCCCGGGACAGGGGATTTAGGTACGAGCAGTACTTC. Translated: CASSPRDRGFRYEQYF.

The gene calls are TRBV7-9 and TRBJ2-5; D might be TRBD1 (5 bases). The V end lost 1 base, the J end lost 1 base, and 16 bases lay between the germline ends. CDR3 length: 17 amino acids. Germline V gene sequence: CDR1 SEHNR, CDR2 FQNEAQ (reference sequence). The CDR3, as DNA: TGTGCCAGCAGCTTAGAGGGGTATATAGCCTCCCAAGAGACCCAGTACTTC. Its protein product is CASSLEGYIASQETQYF.

The rearrangement uses TRBV5-4 and TRBJ2-2; 9 bases match TRBD2. The junction had 5 bases not matched to a gene; V was cut back by 2 bases and J by 6 bases. The germline V gene encodes CDR1 SGHNT and CDR2 YYREEE (reference sequence). This CDR3 is 15 amino acids long. The CDR3 reads CASSFPSGRSGELFF. Here the CDR3 DNA reads TGTGCCAGCAGCTTCCCCAGCGGGAGGTCCGGGGAGCTGTTTTTT. Drawing the rest from reference TRBV5-4 and TRBJ2-2, the complete variable domain is ETGVTQSPTHLIKTRGQQVTLRCSSQSGHNTVSWYQQALGQGPQFIFQYYREEENGRGNFPPRFSGLQFPNYSSELNVNALELDDSALYLCASSFPSGRSGELFFGEGSRLTVL.

CDR3 nucleotides: TGTGCCATCAGTGAAGGCAATAGCCCCCAAGAGACCCAGTACTTC. Encoded protein: CAISEGNSPQETQYF. The J gene is TRBJ2-5, the V gene TRBV10-3, with D uncertain. CDR1 is ENHRY and CDR2 is SYGVKD in the germline V gene. This CDR3 contains 15 residues. The V end was cut by 3 bases, the J end by 1 base, with 12 bases between.

The V call is TRBV28, the J call TRBJ1-4; possibly TRBD1 for D (5 bases). Trimming took off 5 bases at V and 7 bases at J, with 14 bases between the two ends. Germline V lookup: CDR1 MDHEN, CDR2 SYDVKM. There are 14 residues in the CDR3. DNA of the CDR3: TGTGCCAGCAGTGCCCACGACAGAGGTGAAAAACTGTTTTTT. Protein: CASSAHDRGEKLFF.

CDR3 coding DNA: TGTGCCAGCAGCCAACTTTCTTATGAGCAGTTCTTC. This sequence encodes CASSQLSYEQFF. The gene calls are TRBV3-1 (or the pseudogene TRBV3-2) and TRBJ2-1; D remains ambiguous. Trimming removed 2 bases at V and 8 bases at J, with 7 bases between. The CDR3 totals 12 residues. Germline loops: CDR1 LGHDT, CDR2 YNNKEL (reference sequence).

The V gene is TRBV7-2, the J gene TRBJ2-5; D gene uncertain. V gave up 2 bases and J gave up 1 base, with 8 bases separating them. Germline V gene lookup returns CDR1 SGHTA and CDR2 FQGNSA. This CDR3 is built from 14 residues. CDR3 sequence reads: CASSLFTTQETQYF. For the CDR3, the DNA is TGTGCCAGCAGCTTATTTACTACCCAAGAGACCCAGTACTTC.

The chain combines TRBV7-8 with TRBJ1-5, with 9 bases matching TRBD1. V dropped 7 bases and J dropped 0; count of bases not matched to a gene: 10. Germline CDR1 is SGHVS and CDR2 is FQNEAQ. The CDR3 sequence is 17 residues long. In DNA form, the CDR3 reads TGTGCCAGCACCGAACAGGGGGCGGTTTATAGCAATCAGCCCCAGCATTTT. It translates to CASTEQGAVYSNQPQHF. Together with reference TRBV7-8 and TRBJ1-5, the CDR3 gives the full variable domain: GAGVSQSPRYKVAKRGQDVALRCDPISGHVSLFWYQQALGQGPEFLTYFQNEAQLDKSGLPSDRFFAERPEGSVSTLKIQRTQQEDSAVYLCASTEQGAVYSNQPQHFGDGTRLSIL.

V and J are TRBV10-1 and TRBJ2-7; 12 nucleotides match TRBD2. V shed 4 bases and J 2 bases; nucleotides not matched to a gene: 12. This CDR3 contains 18 residues. Germline CDR1 and CDR2: WNHNN and SYGVQD (reference sequence). The CDR3 bases are TGCGCCAGCAGTGCGAGGGCTAGCGGGAGGGTACAGCCCTACGAGCAGTACTTC. Translated, it gives CASSARASGRVQPYEQYF.

V and J are TRBV7-8 and TRBJ2-3, with D tentatively TRBD2 (7 bases). V lost 1 base and J 0 bases, leaving 20 bases between the germline ends. Germline values: CDR1 SGHVS, CDR2 FQNEAQ. The CDR3 runs 19 residues. The CDR3 here is CASSLGEAGAERSTDTQYF. CDR3 sequence (DNA): TGTGCCAGCAGCTTAGGGGAGGCGGGGGCCGAACGTAGCACAGATACGCAGTATTTT.

V and J are TRBV7-9 and TRBJ2-2; no definite D call. V was shortened by 1 base and J by 0 bases, with 9 bases between the two germline ends. Germline V gene sequence: CDR1 SEHNR, CDR2 FQNEAQ (reference sequence). The length of the CDR3 is 16 residues. CDR3 sequence (DNA): TGTGCCAGCAGCTTAGGACCAATTGCGAACACCGGGGAGCTGTTTTTT. This gives the protein CASSLGPIANTGELFF.